This entry concerns a single T cell receptor (beta chain). Its matching antigen is unknown. The data stem from a study of T cell responses to AZD1222 COVID-19 vaccine. Regarding the study as a whole: Spike-specific TCR depth and breadth grew after two AZD1222 doses. The donor cohort was predominantly white British with a female majority, and clonal diversity may have been underestimated.

V lost 8 bases and J lost 5; bases outside the gene matches: 5. CDR1 and CDR2 from the germline V gene are SGHAT and FQNNGV. The CDR3 is 13 amino acids. Here immunoSEQ multiplex PCR was the method, and the copy in TCRdb shows in-frame clones only, minus some. The sample includes some 120,000 clones, 70% to 90% of them seen just once. The TCR originated in an adult who received the AZD1222 COVID-19 vaccine. The chain has TRBV11-2 and TRBJ2-2, with 7 bases that match TRBD2. Sequences were derived from peripheral blood, sampled 28 days after the second AZD1222 dose. The CDR3 sequence is CASSRGETGELFF. CDR3 sequence (DNA): TGTGCCAGCTCCCGGGGGGAAACCGGGGAGCTGTTTTTT. Filled out from reference TRBV11-2 and TRBJ2-2, the complete variable domain reads EAGVAQSPRYKIIEKRQSVAFWCNPISGHATLYWYQQILGQGPKLLIQFQNNGVVDDSQLPKDRFSAERLKGVDSTLKIQPAKLEDSAVYLCASSRGETGELFFGEGSRLTVL.